The sequence of this T cell receptor (beta chain) was determined in a study of memory CD4+ T cells and cytomegalovirus serostatus. For the study at large: Healthy Belgian adult donors included about nine CMV-positive and 24 CMV-negative people.

Of note for this clone: Its target is not known.

Study conclusions and caveats: Each of around 69 CMV-associated TCRbeta sequences occurred in one to five individuals.

Profiling relied on immunoSEQ multiplex PCR, and the TCRdb table lists in-frame clones only, not all of them. This sample has approximately 51,000 clones, with approximately 81% found just once. The sort gate was single viable CD3+CD4+CD8-CD45RO+ cells for memory CD4+ T cells. Total CD4+ T cells were enriched by CD4 positive selection. The V gene end was trimmed by 0 bases and the J gene end by 7 bases; junction bases not matched to a gene: 5. The germline V gene encodes CDR1 SGHNT and CDR2 YYREEE (reference sequence). CDR3 length: 15 residues. The TCR comes from an adult in good health and CMV-seropositive. What was sequenced was memory CD4+ T cells from blood. The V call is TRBV5-4, the J call TRBJ2-2, with TRBD2 matching 8 bases. The CDR3 here is CASSLGNRGGGELFF. CDR3 DNA: TGTGCCAGCAGCTTGGGCAACCGGGGGGGCGGGGAGCTGTTTTTT. Filled out from reference TRBV5-4 and TRBJ2-2, the complete variable domain reads ETGVTQSPTHLIKTRGQQVTLRCSSQSGHNTVSWYQQALGQGPQFIFQYYREEENGRGNFPPRFSGLQFPNYSSELNVNALELDDSALYLCASSLGNRGGGELFFGEGSRLTVL.